The 4 T cell receptor beta chains presented below share a single source sample, sequenced in a study of T cells in Graves' hyperthyroidism and ophthalmopathy. Amplification yielded TCR beta CDR3 regions, with RNA transcripts as the source. Primed by the HTBI set, a first-round RT-PCR was run on the TCR CDR3. A single record per CDR3 protein comes from TCRdb applying MiXCR to the multiplex PCR reads. Of fewer than 300,000 distinct CDR3 sequences in the sample, roughly 15% were seen once. The sequenced material came from blood. Every receptor here comes from a woman aged 45-59 years with Graves' hyperthyroidism that later progressed to Graves' ophthalmopathy.

This clonotype came up many times. The chain couples TRBV20-1 to TRBJ2-3; D gene ambiguous. Per germline, CDR1 DFQATT and CDR2 SNEGSKA (reference sequence). This CDR3 spans 12 amino acids. V was shortened by 6 bases and J by 5 bases, with 12 bases between the two germline ends. DNA for the CDR3: TGCAGTGCCCTTGAACCGCGAGATACGCAGTATTTT. It translates to CSALEPRDTQYF.

This rearrangement joins TRBV4-1 to TRBJ1-5, with D perhaps matching TRBD1 (6 bases). CDR1 and CDR2 from the germline V gene are MGHRA and YSYEKL. The V gene lost 3 bases and the J gene lost 2 bases, with 17 bases spanning the gap. This CDR3 has 17 amino acids. The chain's CDR3 is CASSHRIGGEGNQPQHF. The CDR3 DNA sequence: TGCGCCAGCAGCCATCGAATAGGGGGGGAGGGCAATCAGCCCCAGCATTTT.

This clonotype appeared a few times. Germline and junction disagree at one end, which may indicate a read error. The V call is TRBV20-1, the J call TRBJ1-1; D is unclear. The CDR3 runs 14 residues. Germline CDR1 reads DFQATT; CDR2 reads SNEGSKA (reference sequence). The CDR3, as DNA: TGCAGTACTAGAGATCGGTACGCGGACACTGAAGCTTTCTTT. Amino acid sequence: CSTRDRYADTEAFF.

This clonotype has ten or more counts. The DNA of the CDR3 is TGTGCCAGCAGCGCGCCCGGGACTAGCGGGAGGCACAATGAGCAGTTCTTC. Residues: CASSAPGTSGRHNEQFF. V usage is TRBV9 and J usage is TRBJ2-1; TRBD2 matches at 15 bases. V shed 3 bases and J 5 bases; nucleotides not matched to a gene: 6. Germline V gene lookup returns CDR1 SGDLS and CDR2 YYNGEE. The CDR3 contains 17 residues.